Listed here are 8 T cell receptor beta chains from one sample, sequenced in a study of patients and donors after allogeneic stem cell transplantation. TCRdb re-called the RT-PCR reads with MiXCR, one entry per CDR3 protein. Among roughly 940,000 distinct CDR3 sequences listed, more than 15% were seen once. Input material: blood, either unsorted or a sorted T cell fraction (not recorded which). Source of these receptors: a human donor who was either an allogeneic HSCT recipient or a stem cell or donor lymphocyte infusion donor (not recorded which). It is not recorded whose cells these are; they may come from a transplant donor.

The chain recombines TRBV7-9 with TRBJ2-1; a weak D match, TRBD1 (5 bases). Deletions cut 5 bases from V and 4 bases from J, with 9 bases between. This CDR3 contains 13 residues. Germline CDR1 reads SEHNR; CDR2 reads FQNEAQ (reference sequence). CDR3 nucleotide sequence: TGTGCCAGCAGCACTGACAGATACAATGAGCAGTTCTTC. Its translation is CASSTDRYNEQFF.

This clonotype was seen repeatedly, ten times or more. The chain links TRBV6-5 to TRBJ1-1; D unclear. Deletions cut 2 bases from V and 1 base from J, with 8 bases between. This CDR3 has 14 amino acids. CDR1 and CDR2 from the germline V gene are MNHEY and SVGAGI. The CDR3 region is CASSYEGRNTEAFF. The CDR3, as DNA: TGTGCCAGCAGTTACGAGGGTCGGAACACTGAAGCTTTCTTT.

In this sample, this clonotype turned up a few times. The CDR3 here is CASSLGRRTEQNTEAFF. CDR3 in DNA: TGTGCCAGCAGCTTAGGCCGTCGCACAGAGCAAAACACTGAAGCTTTCTTT. V usage is TRBV7-9 and J usage is TRBJ1-1; D is uncertain. V was pared by 1 base and J by 2 bases, with 17 bases between. Looked up from germline, CDR1 is SEHNR and CDR2 is FQNEAQ (reference sequence). The CDR3 spans 17 residues.

This clonotype has just a few counts. The V and J genes are TRBV7-9 and TRBJ2-3; D is unclear. Germline CDR1 and CDR2: SEHNR and FQNEAQ (reference sequence). Between the trimmed V and J ends, which lost 2 bases and 2 bases, there was a span of 11 bases. The CDR3 runs to 15 residues. CDR3 sequence reads: CASSLSVAATDTQYF. The DNA of the CDR3 is TGTGCCAGCAGCTTATCAGTTGCCGCCACAGATACGCAGTATTTT. The full variable domain, rest sourced from reference TRBV7-9 and TRBJ2-3, is DTGVSQNPRHKITKRGQNVTFRCDPISEHNRLYWYRQTLGQGPEFLTYFQNEAQLEKSRLLSDRFSAERPKGSFSTLEIQRTEQGDSAMYLCASSLSVAATDTQYFGPGTRLTVL.

As to this clonotype: Germline and junction disagree at one end, which may indicate a read error. The rearrangement links TRBV5-1 to TRBJ2-2; TRBD2 matches 10 bases. CDR1 is SGHRS and CDR2 is YFSETQ in the germline V gene. This CDR3 comprises 18 residues. CDR3 in amino acids: CASSPAAPSGGYTGGLFF. In DNA form, the CDR3 reads TGCGCCAGCAGCCCAGCGGCCCCTAGCGGGGGTTACACCGGGGGGCTGTTTTTT.

The chain employs TRBV12-3 or TRBV12-4 and TRBJ2-3, with TRBD2 matching over 15 bases. Losses at the gene ends were 4 bases for V and 6 bases for J; bases not matched to a gene: 8. The CDR3 extends over 17 amino acids. The CDR3 bases are TGTGCCAGCAGTTCACCCGGGACTAGCGGGAGGTGGGATACGCAGTATTTT. It specifies CASSSPGTSGRWDTQYF.

This clonotype was seen at least ten times. The chain employs TRBV11-2 and TRBJ1-5, with D uncertain. The CDR3 has 13 residues. Between the trimmed V and J ends, which lost 1 base and 6 bases, there was a span of 7 bases. The germline CDR1 and CDR2 sequences are SGHAT and FQNNGV. CDR3 loop: CASSLGQLQPQHF. The CDR3 nucleotides are TGTGCCAGCAGCTTAGGTCAACTTCAGCCCCAGCATTTT. The variable domain in full, with the rest retrieved from reference TRBV11-2 and TRBJ1-5, is EAGVAQSPRYKIIEKRQSVAFWCNPISGHATLYWYQQILGQGPKLLIQFQNNGVVDDSQLPKDRFSAERLKGVDSTLKIQPAKLEDSAVYLCASSLGQLQPQHFGDGTRLSIL.

V gene TRBV29-1 combines with J gene TRBJ1-2, with TRBD1 matching over 7 bases. The germline V gene has CDR1 SQVTM and CDR2 ANQGSEA. The CDR3 runs 11 residues. With V trimmed by 7 bases and J by 4 bases, 3 bases remained unmatched. DNA for the CDR3: TGCAGCGGGCGGGACAGCTATGGCTACACCTTC. This translates into CSGRDSYGYTF.